Listed below are T cell receptor beta chains from one sample, sequenced in a study of cytomegalovirus exposure and HLA in healthy donors. Measured with immunoSEQ multiplex PCR; TCRdb has only the in-frame clones, and not every one. The sample lists fewer than 250,000 clones, 70% to 80% occurring once. Sequences were obtained from PBMCs. These receptors came from a man aged 35 to 55 in good health and CMV-seronegative. Each CDR3 is given with its conserved first and last residue. A D gene is named only where the DNA matches it firmly. Not all rows give a size; the values are once, few, many and, for expanded clones, a class.

j_call v_call d_call clone_size cdr3_nt cdr3_aa
TRBJ2-3 TRBV7-9 TRBD2 NA TGTGCCGTACACCTAACCGGACTAGCGAGAGATACGCAGTATTTT CAVHLTGLARDTQYF
TRBJ2-1 TRBV19 NA NA TGTGCCAGTAGTATACGTCGGGGCAATGAGCAGTTCTTC CASSIRRGNEQFF
TRBJ2-7 TRBV7-8 NA few TGTGCCAGCAGCTTAGCAGGTCCTAGGAGGGGATACTCCTACGAGCAGTACTTC CASSLAGPRRGYSYEQYF
TRBJ2-5 TRBV9 TRBD2 NA TGTGCCAGCAGCGTAGGCGGAGCGGGACGAGAGACCCAGTACTTC CASSVGGAGRETQYF
TRBJ2-3 TRBV7-2 NA NA TGTGCCAGCAGCACAGGACAGATGTATCCCAATCCCACGGCAGATACGCAGTATTTT CASSTGQMYPNPTADTQYF
TRBJ2-1 TRBV27 NA once TGTGCCAGTTTGACGGGCAATGAGCAGTTCTTC CASLTGNEQFF
TRBJ1-2 TRBV6-4 NA NA TGTGCCAGAAGAACAGGGCGAGGCTACACCTTC CARRTGRGYTF
TRBJ2-1 TRBV13 NA NA TGTGCCAGCAGCGGCGGGTACAATGAGCAGTTCTTC CASSGGYNEQFF
TRBJ1-1 TRBV4-1 TRBD1 once TGCGCCAGCAGCCAAGATCGGCGGACAGGGTGGAACACTGAAGCTTTCTTT CASSQDRRTGWNTEAFF
TRBJ2-1 TRBV27 TRBD2 NA TGTGCCAGCAGTTTTAAGAGGACTAGCGGGACTCTCCGATCCTACAATGAGCAGTTCTTC CASSFKRTSGTLRSYNEQFF
TRBJ1-1 TRBV6-1 TRBD1 NA TGTGCCAGCAGTGGCCGACAGGGCCTGAACACTGAAGCTTTCTTT CASSGRQGLNTEAFF
TRBJ1-1 TRBV18 TRBD1 NA TGTGCCAGCTCTCGACAGGGGACGAACACTGAAGCTTTCTTT CASSRQGTNTEAFF
TRBJ2-2 TRBV5-1 NA NA TGCGCCAGCAGCTACATCAGCGGGGAGCTGTTTTTT CASSYISGELFF
TRBJ1-5 TRBV28 NA once TGTGCCAGCATCCGGTTTCGGCAGGGCAATCAGCCCCAGCATTTT CASIRFRQGNQPQHF
TRBJ1-5 TRBV21-1 NA NA TGTGCCAGCAGCACCGACAGGGGGAGCAATCAGCCCCAGCATTTT CASSTDRGSNQPQHF
TRBJ2-3 TRBV5-1 TRBD1 NA TGCGCCAGCGACAGGGGGGAAAGCACAGATACGCAGTATTTT CASDRGESTDTQYF
TRBJ2-1 TRBV7-6 TRBD2 few TGTGCCAGCAGCTTACCCGGACTAGCGGAAAGCTCCTACAATGAGCAGTTCTTC CASSLPGLAESSYNEQFF
TRBJ1-5 TRBV2 NA NA TGTGCCAGCAGTCTCCAGCAGGGTGGCCAGCCCCAGCATTTT CASSLQQGGQPQHF
TRBJ2-7 TRBV4-2 TRBD1 NA TGTGCCAGCAGCCAAGATGCCTTATACAGGGGGCCCTACGAGCAGTACTTC CASSQDALYRGPYEQYF
TRBJ1-2 TRBV7-2 NA NA TGTGCCAGCAGCGCACAGAGAAGGGGCTATGGCTACACCTTC CASSAQRRGYGYTF
TRBJ2-7 TRBV7-7 NA NA TGTGCCAGCAGGGACAAGTTCACACACCGGTACGAGCAGTACTTC CASRDKFTHRYEQYF
TRBJ1-5 TRBV28 NA NA TGTGCCAGCAGTACGGATCAGCCCCAGCATTTT CASSTDQPQHF
TRBJ2-1 TRBV7-6 TRBD2 NA TGTGCCAGCAGCTTCCCGATGGGGGGTAGCGGGGGGGATGAGCAGTTCTTC CASSFPMGGSGGDEQFF
TRBJ2-1 TRBV2 NA few TGTGCCGGGGGCAGGTACAATGAGCAGTTCTTC CAGGRYNEQFF
TRBJ1-2 TRBV27 TRBD1 NA TGTGCCAGCAGTTCTTCCCGACAGGGGGCTGGCTATGGCTACACCTTC CASSSSRQGAGYGYTF
TRBJ1-2 TRBV14 TRBD1 NA TGTGCCAGCAGCCCCCCAGAGTACAGGGGGCGAGATGGCTACACCTTC CASSPPEYRGRDGYTF
TRBJ2-1 TRBV4-1 NA NA TGCGCCAGCAGCCAAGGATTAAGAACCTTATACAACGAGCAGTTCTTC CASSQGLRTLYNEQFF
TRBJ2-3 TRBV7-9 TRBD2 NA TGTGCCAGCAGCTTAAAGGTAGCGGGAGGTTCAGATACGCAGTATTTT CASSLKVAGGSDTQYF
TRBJ2-3 TRBV5-1 NA NA TGCGCCAGCAGCTTGCTAGTGGAAAGCACAGATACGCAGTATTTT CASSLLVESTDTQYF
TRBJ2-7 TRBV4-3 NA few TGCGCCAGCAGCCAGAGGGTCCAAGGCTACGAGCAGTACTTC CASSQRVQGYEQYF
TRBJ2-7 TRBV7-9 NA NA TGTTCCAGCAGCAGGGACTCCAACGAGCAGTACTTC CSSSRDSNEQYF
TRBJ2-7 TRBV7-9 TRBD2 NA TGTTCCAGCAGCATTGGGGGGACTAGTGGGGACGAGCAGTACTTC CSSSIGGTSGDEQYF
TRBJ2-7 TRBV30 TRBD2 NA TGTGCCTGGAGTCCCGGACTAGCGGGAGAGGTCCACGAGCAGTACTTC CAWSPGLAGEVHEQYF
TRBJ2-5 TRBV12-5 NA NA TGTGCTAGTGGTTTGGACGTTGCACAAGAAACCCAGTACTTC CASGLDVAQETQYF
TRBJ2-5 TRBV13 TRBD1 NA TGTGCCAGCAGCTTAGCAGGACAGGGGTTGTTAGAGACCCAGTACTTC CASSLAGQGLLETQYF
TRBJ1-2 TRBV19 TRBD1 few TGTGCCAGTAGTACCTCCCGGGACAGATATGGCTACACCTTC CASSTSRDRYGYTF
TRBJ2-3 TRBV15 TRBD2 NA TGTGCCACCAGCAGGCTTAGCGGGGGGGCAGGAGATACGCAGTATTTT CATSRLSGGAGDTQYF
TRBJ2-7 TRBV2 NA once TGTGCCAGCAGTGAAAGGGGGACCACTGCCGAGCAGTACTTC CASSERGTTAEQYF
TRBJ2-2 TRBV6-6 NA NA TGTGCCAGCAGTTACACGGAGGCGAACACCGGGGAGCTGTTTTTT CASSYTEANTGELFF
TRBJ2-3 TRBV10-3 TRBD1 NA TGTGCCATCAGTGGGGGAGGGGGGACAGGGACAAGCACAGATACGCAGTATTTT CAISGGGGTGTSTDTQYF
TRBJ2-7 TRBV6-5 NA NA TGTGCCAGCAGTTACTCGGGGCACGAGCAGTACTTC CASSYSGHEQYF
TRBJ1-3 TRBV9 NA few TGTGCCAGCAGCGTAGTTGGGCTTCCAAACACCATATATTTT CASSVVGLPNTIYF